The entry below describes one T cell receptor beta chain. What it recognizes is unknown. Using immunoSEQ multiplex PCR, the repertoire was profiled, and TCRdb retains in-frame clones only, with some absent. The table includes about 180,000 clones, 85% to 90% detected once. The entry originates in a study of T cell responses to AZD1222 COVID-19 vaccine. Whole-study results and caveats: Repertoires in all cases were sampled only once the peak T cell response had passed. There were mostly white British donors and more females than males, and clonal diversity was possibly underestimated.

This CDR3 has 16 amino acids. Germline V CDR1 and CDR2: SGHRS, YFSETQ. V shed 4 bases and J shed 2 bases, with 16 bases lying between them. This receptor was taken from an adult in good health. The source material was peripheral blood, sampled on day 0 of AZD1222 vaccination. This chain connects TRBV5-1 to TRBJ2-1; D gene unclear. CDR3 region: CASSLRPPSTYNEQFF. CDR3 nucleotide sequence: TGCGCCAGCAGCCTCAGGCCCCCTTCCACCTACAATGAGCAGTTCTTC.